The present T cell receptor beta chain was sequenced within a study of cytomegalovirus exposure and HLA in healthy donors (dated by TCRdb to about 2017). Notes on the research overall: In an earlier analysis of several hundred of the donors, around 290 Gb of sequence data and 90 million to 130 million unique TCR beta sequences from roughly 180 million T cells were reported. About 300 gigabases of sequencing data and around 90 million unique TCR sequences made up an early release that covered 640 HLA-typed donors. Of the roughly 400 genotyped donors, over 70% fell in the genetic ancestry cluster associated with self-reported Caucasian donors. The aim of the study was to test whether cataloging public T cell receptors could identify signatures of past pathogen exposure. The T cell repertoires of roughly 660 subjects were profiled by immunosequencing and related to cytomegalovirus serostatus. A separate validation cohort of more than 100 different subjects was used in addition to the roughly 700-subject first cohort. To predict cytomegalovirus infection status, the study combined high-throughput TCR immunosequencing, statistical association of individual TCRs with disease status, and machine learning. In a later analysis, previously published TCR beta repertoires from 600 to 850 donors were re-analyzed and high-resolution HLA genotyping was added so that TCR occurrence patterns could be studied. In the later analysis, no new phenotypic data were used to find candidate immune exposures; instead, reliance was placed on TCR beta sequences and their occurrence across donors. An earlier analysis of 500 to 650 of the donors applied high-throughput TCR beta sequencing to assess whether each TCR beta V gene segment acted as functional or pseudogenic. Donor age, sex, ethnicity and CMV serostatus were compiled together with the repertoire data. A later genetic analysis used genome-wide SNP genotypes for about three fifths of the 666 donors, treating that subset as a discovery cohort. Every discovery cohort repertoire had been produced on one sequencing platform. Class I and class II HLA loci were covered by the typing at four-digit resolution. Typing coverage differed by locus: A, B, C, DRB1 and DQB1 were typed in roughly 620-630 donors, DQA1 in approximately 520, DPA1 in approximately 610, and DPB1 in 472. Several DR-DQ haplotypes were handled as single units for association and clustering because linkage in the cohort was strong. On average, 235,054 unique TCR beta nucleotide sequences were sequenced per donor among 300 to 500 genotyped donors of the cohort, with roughly 19% of those sequences being non-productive. Results and caveats for the whole study, not just this receptor: Around 16 rarely observed V segments, including chromosome 9 orphons, were excluded from the earlier analysis of about 500 of the donors because counts were too low. The 87-base-pair reads could not distinguish some IMGT-functional V segments, including TRBV6-2 and TRBV6-3, so those segments were excluded. A cluster of highly shared sequence variants was judged likely to represent a technical artifact of the sequencing pipeline. The study gave a list of around 170 TCR beta chains associated with cytomegalovirus. HLA typing was unavailable for some donors at each locus, so association tests used only the typed subset. According to the authors, the approach could potentially be generalized to other disease states and immunological phenotypes. In a later analysis, some 18,000 TCR beta sequences were associated with specific HLA alleles at a false discovery rate of 0.05. Sequencing depth was assumed to be roughly uniform across donors in the presence/absence analyses, though that assumption may not hold. While some public TCRs were present in many individuals, most TCR sequences turned up only very rarely across donors. In a later analysis, HLA-associated TCR beta chains were found to be more clonally expanded and to have lower generation probabilities than equally common non-associated chains. Correlated functional status among segregating V segments might be attributable to linkage disequilibrium, but an unknown experimental factor could not be ruled out. Assigning TCR associations to individual alleles was difficult when HLA alleles, especially DR and DQ, strongly co-occurred. A further reported finding was that TCR beta sequences accurately predicted the HLA-A and HLA-B alleles for most subjects in the first cohort. The classifier was reported to diagnose cytomegalovirus status with high specificity and sensitivity in both the original and validation cohorts. The only immune exposure information available for the cohort was CMV serostatus. The cohort was sequenced for TCR beta chains only, and without alpha or paired-chain data the features that could be detected were limited. A later genetic analysis reported fewer N-insertions in productive TCRs among donors in an Asian-associated ancestry cluster than the roughly 700-donor mean. According to a later analysis, TCR association rates differed among HLA loci, with DRB1 alleles showing the most associated TCRs and HLA-C alleles showing the fewest. A later genetic analysis associated a missense DCLRE1C variant with V-gene and J-gene trimming of TCR beta chains, and an independent cohort replicated the association. In an earlier analysis of fewer than 750 of the donors, most TCR beta V segments were observed in productive rearrangements about 90% or about 30% of the time, broadly matching IMGT annotations. In a later analysis, most CMV-associated TCR beta chains were found to appear HLA-restricted, with HLA associations seemingly driven largely by CMV exposure. In a later analysis, several top co-occurrence clusters were reported to appear linked to parvovirus B19, influenza, CMV and Epstein-Barr virus. A few of the identified cytomegalovirus-associated TCR beta chains were confirmed in vitro to be specific for cytomegalovirus antigens.

Comment on this clone: Its antigen is currently not known. Base qualities are missing; no much larger clone stands one base away.

The cohort comprised approximately 700 healthy bone marrow donors. At the time of sampling, every cohort member was nominally healthy, though immune exposures that went unrecorded were likely present. The donor tested CMV seropositive, placing the donor among the 290 or so seropositive members of the cohort. Every donor gave a peripheral blood sample, and the peripheral blood mononuclear cells from that sample were used for TCR beta sequencing. Genomic DNA extraction from the blood cell samples was performed with the Qiagen DNeasy Blood Extraction Kit. CDR1 SGDLS and CDR2 YYNGEE are derived from the germline V gene. Including the terminal cysteine and phenylalanine, the CDR3 comprises 16 residues. Here the CDR3 DNA is all that survives: 48 bases in frame from base 1. The V end loses 1 base and the J end loses 9 bases, and a stretch of 20 bases separates them. Receptors were amplified or captured by the immunoSEQ multiplex PCR assay. The multiplex PCR relied on a mix of 60 forward primers for TCR Vbeta segments and 13 reverse primers for TCR Jbeta segments. The CDR3 region of rearranged TCR beta genes was amplified from genomic DNA with a multiplex PCR assay. The amplified TCR beta libraries were sequenced on the Illumina HiSeq System as 87-base-pair reads. In the authors' own workflow: A later analysis counted approximately 74 million unique TCR beta chains across the 500 to 850 repertoires, and roughly 9.9 million of these chains were shared by at least two donors. Raw reads were error-corrected and collapsed into unique sequences with a nearest-neighbor algorithm that merged closely related sequences to remove PCR and sequencing errors. Alignment of CDR3 sequences to IMGT reference sequences was used to assign V, D and J gene segments. For a sequence to be retained, a match of at least six nucleotides to both a V gene segment and a J gene segment was required. A rearrangement was called productive if the CDR3 had no stop codons and remained in frame with V and J, and every other rearrangement was called non-productive. CDR3 was defined by IMGT convention, running from the second conserved V-encoded cysteine to the conserved J-encoded phenylalanine. The earlier analysis of approximately 590 of the donors excluded any sequence lacking an unambiguous match to a single V gene segment. In an earlier analysis of some 590 of the donors, a V segment was called functional when productive rearrangements were above 56.7%, and segregating when the standard deviation between donors exceeded 5%. To diagnose cytomegalovirus status from the catalog of TCR beta chain sequences, a statistical classification framework was built. In a later analysis, V and J genes were assigned by comparing TCR nucleotide sequences against IMGT/GENE-DB human TR gene sequences. A later analysis assigned CDR3 sequences and most-parsimonious VDJ recombination scenarios with the TCRdist pipeline. In a later analysis, each TCR beta chain was defined by its CDR3 amino acid sequence together with its V-gene family, and reads without a unique V-gene family were excluded. A later analysis removed roughly 590 highly shared, low-generation-probability nucleotide sequences to deal with suspected cross-contamination and a sequencing artifact. For each public chain, a later analysis derived a clonal expansion index from normalized ranks of inferred template counts within each repertoire. In a later analysis, generation probabilities were computed with a VDJ recombination model fitted to out-of-frame rearrangements, and the resulting probabilities were checked against IGoR. Hypergeometric tests were used in a later analysis to score TCR-TCR, TCR-HLA and TCR-CMV co-occurrence, with a repertoire-size bias correction applied to the TCR pairs. In a later analysis, false discovery rates were estimated by permuting HLA or CMV assignments 20 times. In a later analysis, co-occurring TCRs were grouped using DBSCAN, and TCRdist sequence similarity was added for clustering within HLA-allele-positive subsets. Repertoires with fewer than 30,000 or more than 120,000 public chains were left out of co-occurrence clustering, as were several repertoires with anomalous nucleotide sharing. This is the immuneACCESS table as TCRdb keeps it, with only in-frame sequences that have V and J called. A part of the clones is gone; compared with another copy, unresolved V genes explain less than half, and the rest is unexplained. V, J and clone size are taken as reported in that table, and D and trimming were inferred from the DNA itself. The sample data list more than 150,000 clones, and around 83% of these were observed just once. The ten largest clones take up 1.2% of the sample.

The rearrangement joined TRBV9 to TRBJ1-3; 6 matching bases give a weak D call of TRBD1. The TCR was taken from a girl aged 2 to 9 in good health and CMV-seropositive. Sequencing used PBMCs. This receptor has the CDR3 CASSVWSGERAGTIYF. The nucleotides are TGTGCCAGCAGCGTATGGTCAGGGGAGAGAGCCGGCACCATATATTTT.